This entry features one TCR beta chain sequence. The V gene end was trimmed by 6 bases and the J gene end by 2 bases; junction bases not matched to a gene: 8. CDR1 and CDR2 from the germline V gene are SQVTM and ANQGSEA. This CDR3 spans 14 amino acids. Researchers ran immunoSEQ v3.0 at survey level. TCRdb's copy holds only in-frame clones and misses some; the assay was immunoSEQ multiplex PCR. This table holds tens of thousands of clones, approximately 83% found once. The data derive from a study of long-term antiretroviral therapy in people with HIV. This TCR was sampled from a man aged 18-30 years with HIV. V gene TRBV29-1 combines with J gene TRBJ2-5, with 8 bases lining up with TRBD2. The sample was unsorted PBMCs, taken 2.2 years after starting antiretroviral therapy. In nucleotides, the CDR3 is TGCAGCGTCCAGAACGGGGGGGGTCAAGAGACCCAGTACTTC. Translated, it gives CSVQNGGGQETQYF. Together with reference TRBV29-1 and TRBJ2-5, the CDR3 gives the full variable domain: SAVISQKPSRDICQRGTSLTIQCQVDSQVTMMFWYRQQPGQSLTLIATANQGSEATYESGFVIDKFPISRPNLTFSTLTVSNMSPEDSSIYLCSVQNGGGQETQYFGPGTRLLVL.